What follows are 18 T cell receptor beta chains derived from one specimen sequenced in a study of graft-versus-host responses after intestinal transplantation. Responders that carried the CFSE label, approximately 200,000 of them, were plated with approximately 200,000 irradiated, violet-dye-labeled stimulator cells. Repertoires were generated with immunoSEQ multiplex PCR, while TCRdb's copy carries only in-frame clones and drops some. The data show several thousand clones, around a quarter seen once. The material was alloreactive CD8+ T cells from a mixed lymphocyte reaction culture, obtained before transplantation. Documented subset: CFSE-low proliferating T cells sorted from roughly six-day pre-transplant mixed lymphocyte reaction (GvH or HvG direction). Every receptor here comes from a human patient who was an organ donor for intestinal transplantation.

In regard to this clone: It may be a read error: a sequence one base away is much more abundant. The rearrangement links TRBV4-1 to TRBJ1-4; D gene unclear. Germline CDR1 reads MGHRA; CDR2 reads YSYEKL. This CDR3 region has 14 residues. Trimming took 2 bases from V and 3 from J, leaving 7 bases between them. CDR3 sequence reads: CASSQTVANEKLFF. CDR3 nucleotides: TGCGCCAGCAGCCAAACAGTGGCTAATGAAAAACTGTTTTTT.

The chain links TRBV14 to TRBJ2-1; weak D call: TRBD2 (6 bases). This CDR3 comprises 14 residues. CDR1 is SGHDN, CDR2 FVKESK, per germline. The V gene lost 2 bases and the J gene lost 7 bases, with 12 bases spanning the gap. This chain's CDR3 is CASSQIGGRNEQFF. Written as DNA, the CDR3 is TGTGCCAGCAGCCAAATCGGGGGAAGGAATGAGCAGTTCTTC. The entire variable domain, with the rest obtained from reference TRBV14 and TRBJ2-1, is as follows: EAGVTQFPSHSVIEKGQTVTLRCDPISGHDNLYWYRRVMGKEIKFLLHFVKESKQDESGMPNNRFLAERTGGTYSTLKVQPAELEDSGVYFCASSQIGGRNEQFFGPGTRLTVL.

The gene calls are TRBV6-4 and TRBJ1-1; weak D call: TRBD1 (6 bases). Germline CDR1 and CDR2: MRHNA and SNTAGT. The V and J ends lost 4 bases and 4 bases respectively, with 13 bases between them. This CDR3 region has 14 residues. The CDR3 region has the DNA TGTGCCAGCAGTGCCCGGGAGGGGGGCACTGAAGCTTTCTTT. Translated, it gives CASSAREGGTEAFF.

Points on this clone: Just one base apart from a much larger clone, this may be a read error. The J gene is TRBJ2-6, the V gene TRBV5-6, with D perhaps matching TRBD2 (6 bases). V was trimmed by 2 bases and J by 2 bases, leaving 8 bases between them. Germline lookup yields CDR1 SGHDT and CDR2 YYEEEE. CDR3 length: 15 amino acids. The CDR3 is CASSLAGAGANVLTF. The DNA of the CDR3 is TGTGCCAGCAGCTTAGCGGGCGCTGGGGCCAACGTCCTGACTTTC.

In its sample, this clone was seen a few times. The chain uses TRBV7-2 and TRBJ2-7, with 7 bases fitting TRBD1. This CDR3 spans 15 amino acids. V lost 1 base, J lost 4 bases, and 7 bases stayed unmatched. CDR1 SGHTA and CDR2 FQGNSA come from the germline V gene. This CDR3 is CASSLGQGATYEQYF. CDR3 nucleotide sequence: TGTGCCAGCAGCTTAGGACAGGGCGCCACTTACGAGCAGTACTTC.

The table lists this clone with a few counts. The gene calls are TRBV18 and TRBJ1-2; TRBD1 agrees at 7 bases. Germline CDR1 KGHSH, CDR2 LQKENI. J gave up 2 bases and V 3 bases, and 6 bases lay outside the gene matches. This CDR3 region has 15 residues. CDR3 residues: CASSPRRGGNYGYTF. The CDR3, as DNA: TGTGCCAGCTCACCCCGCCGAGGGGGCAACTATGGCTACACCTTC.

This clone was observed a handful of times. The gene calls are TRBV11-2 and TRBJ2-5, with 12 positions matching TRBD2. The trim removed 1 base at V and 1 base at J, leaving 4 bases unmatched. The CDR3 has 17 amino acids. Germline CDR1 SGHAT, CDR2 FQNNGV. The CDR3 loop is CASSLALAGGRQETQYF. The CDR3 DNA follows: TGTGCCAGCAGCTTAGCCCTAGCGGGGGGGCGCCAAGAGACCCAGTACTTC.

This clone was seen a handful of times. The chain joins TRBV15 to TRBJ2-5; D remains ambiguous. Trimming removed 1 base at V and 1 base at J, with 10 bases between. CDR1 is LNHNV and CDR2 is YYDKDF in the germline V gene (reference sequence). There are 15 residues in the CDR3. This CDR3 reads CATSRVEAPQETQYF. The CDR3 bases are TGTGCCACCAGCAGAGTGGAAGCGCCCCAAGAGACCCAGTACTTC.

This clone was detected only a few times. The chain has TRBV4-2 and TRBJ2-2; no clear D. Trimming removed 5 bases from V and 6 bases from J, with 4 bases in between. The CDR3 runs 11 residues. The germline V gene encodes CDR1 LGHNA and CDR2 YNFKEQ. The CDR3 nucleotides are TGTGCCAGCAGCTTTGCCGGGGAGCTGTTTTTT. Translated, it gives CASSFAGELFF.

A note on this clone: This sequence may be a read error, since a much larger clone differs from it by one base. The V and J genes are TRBV4-1 and TRBJ2-4; TRBD2 is a possible D gene (7 bases). The germline gives CDR1 MGHRA, CDR2 YSYEKL. This CDR3 region has 15 residues. The CDR3 here is CACSSTGGGGNIQYF. The CDR3 DNA reads as TGCGCCTGCAGCTCCACCGGGGGAGGGGGAAACATTCAGTACTTC.

This clone has only a few counts. The chain joins TRBV9 to TRBJ1-6; D possibly corresponds to TRBD1 (6 bases). The V and J ends lost 0 bases and 6 bases respectively, with 10 bases between them. Germline CDR1 reads SGDLS; CDR2 reads YYNGEE. This CDR3 is 15 amino acids long. CDR3 DNA sequence: TGTGCCAGCAGCGTAGCGGACAGCCTTAATTCACCCCTCCACTTT. Its protein is CASSVADSLNSPLHF.

The gene calls are TRBV30 and TRBJ1-4; 11 positions match TRBD1. V dropped 2 bases and J dropped 6; count of bases not matched to a gene: 5. The CDR3 runs 15 residues. Germline V lookup: CDR1 GTSNPN, CDR2 SVGIG (reference sequence). This CDR3 is CAWSFGTGGYEKLFF. The CDR3 DNA reads TGTGCCTGGAGTTTTGGGACAGGGGGGTATGAAAAACTGTTTTTT. Full variable domain (rest looked up from reference TRBV30 and TRBJ1-4): SQTIHQWPATLVQPVGSPLSLECTVEGTSNPNLYWYRQAAGRGLQLLFYSVGIGQISSEVPQNLSASRPQDRQFILSSKKLLLSDSGFYLCAWSFGTGGYEKLFFGSGTQLSVL.

This clone was seen more than once but under ten times. The V gene is TRBV9, the J gene TRBJ2-3; 8 positions match TRBD2. The CDR3 is made up of 13 amino acids. V shed 3 bases and J 6 bases; nucleotides not matched to a gene: 3. Germline V lookup: CDR1 SGDLS, CDR2 YYNGEE. The CDR3 spells CASSEGTRDTQYF. CDR3 nucleotides: TGTGCCAGCAGCGAAGGGACTAGGGATACGCAGTATTTT.

The chain uses TRBV7-7 and TRBJ2-1; TRBD1 matches at 11 bases. Germline CDR1 SSHAT, CDR2 FNYEAQ (reference sequence). The CDR3 has 14 residues. Trimming cost V 5 bases and J 7 bases; bases outside gene matches: 4. CDR3 loop: CASSPGTGGNEQFF. As DNA, the CDR3 is TGTGCCAGCAGCCCCGGGACAGGGGGGAATGAGCAGTTCTTC.

This clone has more than one count but fewer than ten. Possible read error: a much larger clone is one base away. The chain joins TRBV4-1 to TRBJ1-2; TRBD1 agrees at 9 bases. CDR3 length: 16 residues. Germline V lookup: CDR1 MGHRA, CDR2 YSYEKL. J lost 5 bases, V lost 7 bases, and 14 bases had no gene match. DNA of the CDR3: TGCGCCAGCACCCATGGATCGGGACAGGGCCTATATGGCTACACCTTC. As protein: CASTHGSGQGLYGYTF.

J is TRBJ2-7 and V is TRBV4-3; the D gene is possibly TRBD2 (6 bases). V lost 4 bases and J 4 bases, leaving 14 bases between the germline ends. This CDR3 spans 14 amino acids. Germline loops: CDR1 LGHNA, CDR2 YSLEER. For the CDR3, the DNA is TGCGCCAGCAGCCTCTTCGGGGCGGGGTACGAGCAGTACTTC. It translates to CASSLFGAGYEQYF.

Turning to this clone: A much larger clone lies one base from this, so it may be a read error. This CDR3 is also generated by other DNA sequences in the sample. V and J are TRBV30 and TRBJ2-7; no firm D call. There are 11 residues in the CDR3. In germline, CDR1 is GTSNPN, CDR2 SVGIG (reference sequence). The CDR3 nucleotides are TGCGCCTGGAGTGAAACATACGAGCAGTACTTC. It encodes CAWSETYEQYF. Supplemented by reference TRBV30 and TRBJ2-7, the full variable domain reads SQTIHQWPATLVQPVGSPLSLECTVEGTSNPNLYWYRQAAGRGLQLLFYSVGIGQISSEVPQNLSASRPQDRQFILSSKKLLLSDSGFYLCAWSETYEQYFGPGTRLTVT.

V is TRBV4-1 and J is TRBJ1-1; tentatively, D is TRBD1 (5 bases). The V gene lost 1 base and the J gene lost 1 base, with 16 bases spanning the gap. This CDR3 has 17 amino acids. Per the germline V gene, CDR1 is MGHRA and CDR2 is YSYEKL. The CDR3 sequence: CASSQGGRWGENTEAFF. In DNA, the CDR3 is TGCGCCAGCAGCCAAGGGGGGAGGTGGGGCGAGAACACTGAAGCTTTCTTT.